This T cell receptor (beta chain) is from a study of early T cells in non-severe SARS-CoV-2 infection. For the study at large: Bulk RNA from unsorted whole blood was sequenced; chains were unpaired.

The CDR3 sequence is 16 residues long. The germline CDR1 and CDR2 sequences are SGHVS and FQNEAQ. V shed 6 bases and J 5 bases; nucleotides not matched to a gene: 11. TCRdb reanalysed the 5' RACE reads using MiXCR and keeps one entry per CDR3 protein. The table shows about 72,000 distinct CDR3 sequences, with around 10% occurring only once. This clonotype was picked up many times. The sample consisted of whole blood, taken at baseline. V usage is TRBV7-8 and J usage is TRBJ2-7, with 12 bases identical to TRBD2. The source of this sequence is an adult who was a healthcare worker with PCR-confirmed SARS-CoV-2 infection or an uninfected control (not recorded which). In DNA, the CDR3 is TGTGCCAGCAGTCTAGCGGGGGGGAGCTCTTCCAACGAGCAGTACTTC. It is translated as CASSLAGGSSSNEQYF.